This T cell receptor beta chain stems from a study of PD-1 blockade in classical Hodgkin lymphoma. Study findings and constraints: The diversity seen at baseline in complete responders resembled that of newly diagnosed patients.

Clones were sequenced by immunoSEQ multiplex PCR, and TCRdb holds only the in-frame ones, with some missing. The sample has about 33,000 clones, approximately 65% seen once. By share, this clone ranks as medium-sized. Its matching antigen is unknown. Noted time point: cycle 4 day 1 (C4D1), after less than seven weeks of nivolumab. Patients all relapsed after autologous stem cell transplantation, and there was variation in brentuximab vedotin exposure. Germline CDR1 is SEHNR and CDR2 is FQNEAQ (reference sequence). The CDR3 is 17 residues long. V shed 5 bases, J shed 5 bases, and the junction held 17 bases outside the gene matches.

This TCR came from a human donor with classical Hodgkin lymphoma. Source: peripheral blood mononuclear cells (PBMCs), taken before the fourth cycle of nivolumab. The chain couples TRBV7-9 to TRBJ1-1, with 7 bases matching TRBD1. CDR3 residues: CASSKPGEGAGGTEAFF. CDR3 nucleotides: TGTGCCAGCAGCAAACCGGGCGAAGGGGCAGGGGGGACTGAAGCTTTCTTT.